The clone carrying this T cell receptor beta chain appeared many times. This entry is derived from a study of neurological immune-mediated disorders. Unsorted libraries used 2 million PBMCs kept at -80 degrees C. It was by 5'RACE with 10-nucleotide random UMIs that the cDNA was made. TCRdb re-derived calls from the 5' RACE reads in MiXCR, one entry per CDR3 protein. The table includes tens of thousands of distinct CDR3 sequences, about 2% detected once. Material for sequencing was PBMCs. The clonotype originates from a woman aged 40 to 55 with multiple sclerosis.

CDR3 amino acids: CASSFRQSNQPQHF. CDR3 nucleotide sequence: TGTGCCAGCAGTTTCAGACAGAGCAATCAGCCCCAGCATTTT. This chain links TRBV2 with TRBJ1-5; a weak D match, TRBD1 (5 bases). This CDR3 contains 14 residues. CDR1 and CDR2 (germline): SNHLY, FYNNEI. V was trimmed by 5 bases and J by 1 base, leaving 9 bases between them. Full variable domain (remainder filled in from reference TRBV2 and TRBJ1-5): EPEVTQTPSHQVTQMGQEVILRCVPISNHLYFYWYRQILGQKVEFLVSFYNNEISEKSEIFDDQFSVERPDGSNFTLKIRSTKLEDSAMYFCASSFRQSNQPQHFGDGTRLSIL.